Presented here are 7 T cell receptor beta chains from one specimen sequenced in a study of human T cells and chemical hapten exposure. Using its own MiXCR run on the RACE reads, TCRdb lists one record per CDR3 protein. The sample has roughly 72,000 distinct CDR3 sequences; around a tenth are singletons. Time point meaning: patch test 1, 2 weeks after DPC sensitization. Treatment specified: therapeutic diphenylcyclopropenone sensitization with weekly scalp DPC. Specimen: whole blood, collected in connection with sensitization to the hapten diphenylcyclopropenone (DPC). Receptors were obtained from a woman in her forties or fifties with alopecia areata. Some clones in this sample may be carry-over from other donors' samples.

This clonotype was counted between two and nine times. The rearrangement uses TRBV20-1 and TRBJ2-7; D possibly corresponds to TRBD2 (5 bases). Trimming stripped 5 bases from V and 6 bases from J, with 17 bases between. This CDR3 region has 13 residues. Germline assignment: CDR1 DFQATT and CDR2 SNEGSKA (reference sequence). CDR3 DNA sequence: TGCAGTGCTCCATCACCATCTGCGGGCGAGCAGTACTTC. Amino acid sequence: CSAPSPSAGEQYF.

This clonotype was observed a few times. The gene calls are TRBV20-1 and TRBJ2-7; D possibly corresponds to TRBD1 (5 bases). From germline, CDR1 is DFQATT and CDR2 SNEGSKA (reference sequence). V dropped 3 bases and J dropped 3 bases, with 15 bases sitting between them. The CDR3 is 14 amino acids. The CDR3 region is CSASPATRGYEQYF. The CDR3 DNA follows: TGCAGTGCTAGCCCGGCAACAAGGGGCTACGAGCAGTACTTC.

V is TRBV3-2 and J is TRBJ1-2; TRBD1, the table's D call, lacks a check against the DNA. TRBV3-2 is a listed pseudogene. CDR3 length equals 13 residues. In nucleotides, the CDR3 is TGTGCCAGCAGCCAAGATGCAGGGCGAGGCTACACCTTC. This encodes CASSQDAGRGYTF.

This clonotype was seen many times. J is TRBJ2-3 and V is TRBV6-2 or TRBV6-3; 13 bases are a match to TRBD2. The V gene end was trimmed by 2 bases and the J gene end by 1 base; junction bases not matched to a gene: 3. CDR1 MNHEY and CDR2 SVGEGT come from the germline V gene. There are 17 residues in the CDR3. In DNA, the CDR3 is TGTGCCAGCAGTTACACCGGACTAGCGGGGGGCACAGATACGCAGTATTTT. Amino acid sequence: CASSYTGLAGGTDTQYF.

This chain links TRBV29-1 with TRBJ2-5; 8 bases fit TRBD1. The CDR3 is 13 residues long. Germline loops: CDR1 SQVTM, CDR2 ANQGSEA. Trimming took 6 bases from V and 4 from J; bases not matched to a gene: 7. CDR3 nucleotides: TGCAGCGTGAGAGCACAGGGGGGAGAGACCCAGTACTTC. Protein: CSVRAQGGETQYF.

This clonotype was counted ten times or more. The chain uses TRBV7-2 and TRBJ2-5; 11 bases fit TRBD2. V lost 2 bases, J lost 5 bases, and 4 bases stayed unmatched. This CDR3 has 15 amino acids. Germline V gives CDR1 SGHTA, CDR2 FQGNSA. CDR3 coding DNA: TGTGCCAGCAGCTTAACTAGCGGGAGCGTGGAGACCCAGTACTTC. Amino acids: CASSLTSGSVETQYF.

This clonotype came up a few times. The chain recombines TRBV20-1 with TRBJ2-7, with 7 bases aligning to TRBD2. The germline CDR1 and CDR2 sequences are DFQATT and SNEGSKA (reference sequence). V lost 6 bases to trimming and J lost 2 bases; unmatched junction nucleotides: 7. This CDR3 comprises 13 residues. CDR3 protein: CSAVLAPTYEQYF. The CDR3 DNA follows: TGCAGTGCCGTACTAGCGCCCACCTACGAGCAGTACTTC.